Below, 2 T cell receptor beta chains from the same sample are listed, as sequenced in a study of cytomegalovirus exposure and HLA in healthy donors. PCR amplification relied on 60 Vbeta primers (plus 13 Jbeta primers). The repertoire was sequenced with immunoSEQ multiplex PCR; TCRdb's copy has only in-frame clones and lacks some. The sample records more than 150,000 clones, 65% to 85% being singletons. The material sequenced was PBMCs. These receptor sequences come from a girl between 5 and 17 years old in good health and CMV-seropositive.

This clone has just one count. The chain recombines TRBV7-3 with TRBJ2-6; D remains unclear. The germline V and J ends were trimmed by 1 base and 4 bases, with 8 bases remaining between them. CDR1 is SGHTA and CDR2 is FQGTGA in the germline V gene. This CDR3 contains 15 residues. CDR3 amino acids: CASSLSRSGANVLTF. CDR3 nucleotides: TGTGCCAGCAGCTTAAGTAGATCCGGGGCCAACGTCCTGACTTTC.

CDR3 sequence: CASPRRSTIYF. The CDR3 region has the DNA TGTGCCAGCCCCCGGAGGAGCACCATATATTTT. The chain combines TRBV25-1 with TRBJ1-3; D gene uncertain. V was clipped by 8 bases and J by 9 bases, with 11 bases between them. Germline loops: CDR1 MGHDK, CDR2 SYGVNS. The CDR3 extends over 11 amino acids.